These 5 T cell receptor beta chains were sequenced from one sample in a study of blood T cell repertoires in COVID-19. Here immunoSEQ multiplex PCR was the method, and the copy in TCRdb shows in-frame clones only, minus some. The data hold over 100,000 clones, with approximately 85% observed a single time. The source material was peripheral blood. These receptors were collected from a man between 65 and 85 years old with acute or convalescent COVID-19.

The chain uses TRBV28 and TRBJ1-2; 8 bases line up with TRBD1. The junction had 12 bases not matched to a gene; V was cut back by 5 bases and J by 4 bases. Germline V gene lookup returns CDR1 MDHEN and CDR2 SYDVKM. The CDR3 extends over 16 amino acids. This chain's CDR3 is CASSARQGKGSYGYTF. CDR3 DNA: TGTGCCAGCAGTGCCCGACAGGGGAAGGGCTCCTATGGCTACACCTTC.

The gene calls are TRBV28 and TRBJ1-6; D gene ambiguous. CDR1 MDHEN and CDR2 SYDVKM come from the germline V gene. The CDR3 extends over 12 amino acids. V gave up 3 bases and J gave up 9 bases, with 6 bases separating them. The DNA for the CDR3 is TGTGCCAGCAGTTTGACACGTTCACCCCTCCACTTT. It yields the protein CASSLTRSPLHF.

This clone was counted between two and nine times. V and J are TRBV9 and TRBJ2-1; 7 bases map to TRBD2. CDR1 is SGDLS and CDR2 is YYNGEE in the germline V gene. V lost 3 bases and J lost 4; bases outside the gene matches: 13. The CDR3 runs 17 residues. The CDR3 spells CASSDPIAGLGYNEQFF. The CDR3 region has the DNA TGTGCCAGCAGCGACCCGATAGCGGGTTTAGGGTACAATGAGCAGTTCTTC.

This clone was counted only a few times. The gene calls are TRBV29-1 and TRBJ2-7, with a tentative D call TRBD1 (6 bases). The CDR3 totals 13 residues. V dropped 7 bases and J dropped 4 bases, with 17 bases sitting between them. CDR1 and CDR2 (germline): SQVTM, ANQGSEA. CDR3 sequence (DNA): TGCAGCGCCCGAAGACAGGCTAGTTACGAGCAGTACTTC. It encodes CSARRQASYEQYF.

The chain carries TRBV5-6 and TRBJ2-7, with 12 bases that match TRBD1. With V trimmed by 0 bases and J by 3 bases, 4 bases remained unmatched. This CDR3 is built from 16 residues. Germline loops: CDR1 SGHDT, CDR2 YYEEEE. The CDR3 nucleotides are TGTGCCAGCAGCTTGGAGGGACAGGGGGCCCTCTACGAGCAGTACTTC. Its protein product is CASSLEGQGALYEQYF.